Presented here are 22 T cell receptor beta chains from one specimen sequenced in a study of blood T cell repertoires in COVID-19. The data were produced by immunoSEQ multiplex PCR, yet TCRdb's version contains in-frame clones alone and is incomplete. The sample has about 170,000 clones; around 88% are singletons. Specimen: PBMCs or T cells enriched from blood (not recorded which). These receptors were taken from a woman aged 45-65 years in a cohort exposed to, infected with or recovered from COVID-19 (not recorded which).

The V call is TRBV28, the J call TRBJ1-2, with 10 bases matching TRBD1. Per the germline V gene, CDR1 is MDHEN and CDR2 is SYDVKM. V dropped 10 bases and J dropped 5; count of bases not matched to a gene: 10. The CDR3 extends over 14 amino acids. The CDR3 region has the DNA TGTGCCACCCAGACAGGGGGCCCACCATATGGCTACACCTTC. Translation gives CATQTGGPPYGYTF.

J is TRBJ1-6 and V is TRBV6-5; possibly TRBD1 for D (6 bases). This CDR3 comprises 12 residues. Trimming shortened V by 8 bases and J by 9 bases, and 11 bases separated the two germline ends. From germline, CDR1 is MNHEY and CDR2 SVGAGI. CDR3: CASGQTGSPLHF. The CDR3, as DNA: TGTGCCAGCGGACAGACGGGTTCACCCCTCCACTTT.

The chain carries TRBV5-6 and TRBJ1-5; possible D gene TRBD1, 5 bases. Per germline, CDR1 SGHDT and CDR2 YYEEEE. V lost 2 bases, J lost 0 bases, and 9 bases lay in between. There are 15 residues in the CDR3. In DNA, the CDR3 is TGTGCCAGCAGCTTTTGGACACTTAGCAATCAGCCCCAGCATTTT. It specifies CASSFWTLSNQPQHF.

The sample holds one count of this clone. The chain employs TRBV19 and TRBJ1-5, with TRBD1 matching 9 bases. The CDR3 consists of 14 residues. With V trimmed by 4 bases and J by 7 bases, 5 bases remained unmatched. CDR1 and CDR2 (germline): LNHDA, SQIVND (reference sequence). In DNA, the CDR3 is TGTGCCAGTAGTACTACAGGGGGCCAGCAGCCCCAGCATTTT. Translated, it gives CASSTTGGQQPQHF. The full variable domain, in which reference TRBV19 and TRBJ1-5 provide the parts outside the CDR3, is DGGITQSPKYLFRKEGQNVTLSCEQNLNHDAMYWYRQDPGQGLRLIYYSQIVNDFQKGDIAEGYSVSREKKESFPLTVTSAQKNPTAFYLCASSTTGGQQPQHFGDGTRLSIL.

This clone was counted a few times. The chain carries TRBV19 and TRBJ2-7, with 7 bases that match TRBD2. The CDR3 consists of 15 residues. The germline V gene has CDR1 LNHDA and CDR2 SQIVND (reference sequence). V lost 5 bases to trimming and J lost 3 bases; unmatched junction nucleotides: 10. CDR3 in amino acids: CASSAQLAESYEQYF. CDR3 coding DNA: TGTGCCAGTAGTGCGCAGCTAGCGGAGAGCTACGAGCAGTACTTC.

The chain employs TRBV10-3 and TRBJ1-5, with D possibly matching TRBD1 (6 bases). V gave up 8 bases and J gave up 5 bases, with 13 bases separating them. CDR1 and CDR2 from the germline V gene are ENHRY and SYGVKD. The CDR3 spans 13 residues. The CDR3 loop is CAIRGAADQPQHF. CDR3 in DNA: TGTGCCATCCGGGGGGCCGCCGATCAGCCCCAGCATTTT.

J is TRBJ1-5 and V is TRBV28; 10 nucleotides match TRBD1. This CDR3 is 17 amino acids long. The J segment lost 5 bases and the V segment lost 4 bases, leaving 11 bases of the junction unmatched. Germline V gene lookup returns CDR1 MDHEN and CDR2 SYDVKM. The CDR3 loop is CASSSPGDRGRDQPQHF. The CDR3 DNA sequence: TGTGCCAGCAGTTCCCCCGGCGACAGGGGGCGAGATCAGCCCCAGCATTTT.

The rearrangement joins TRBV7-2 to TRBJ2-5; no clear D. The CDR3 extends over 12 amino acids. V lost 2 bases to trimming and J lost 5 bases, with 6 bases between them. The germline CDR1 and CDR2 sequences are SGHTA and FQGNSA. The CDR3 DNA is TGTGCCAGCAGCTTAATCGGGGAGACCCAGTACTTC. Its translation: CASSLIGETQYF.

The V gene is TRBV9, the J gene TRBJ2-5; D perhaps matches TRBD1 (6 bases). The germline V gene has CDR1 SGDLS and CDR2 YYNGEE. The germline V and J ends were trimmed by 0 bases and 1 base, with 13 bases remaining between them. CDR3 size: 16 residues. This CDR3 reads CASSVESGQIQETQYF. CDR3 bases: TGTGCCAGCAGCGTAGAGAGCGGACAGATCCAAGAGACCCAGTACTTC. The complete variable domain, with remaining parts taken from reference TRBV9 and TRBJ2-5, reads DSGVTQTPKHLITATGQRVTLRCSPRSGDLSVYWYQQSLDQGLQFLIQYYNGEERAKGNILERFSAQQFPDLHSELNLSSLELGDSALYFCASSVESGQIQETQYFGPGTRLLVL.

Only one count was recorded for this clone. This chain links TRBV5-1 with TRBJ1-2, with D possibly TRBD1 on 5 matching bases. V lost 4 bases to trimming and J lost 8 bases, with 18 bases between them. CDR3 length: 14 amino acids. The germline gives CDR1 SGHRS, CDR2 YFSETQ. CDR3 coding DNA: TGCGCCAGCAGCGCCGGACCCAGGGAAGGAGGCTACACCTTC. It translates to CASSAGPREGGYTF.

This chain connects TRBV11-3 to TRBJ2-3, with 14 bases aligning to TRBD2. CDR3 length equals 17 residues. Unmatched junction bases numbered 3, after V lost 0 bases and J lost 4 bases. Germline CDR1 and CDR2: SGHNT and YENEEA. The CDR3 DNA reads as TGTGCCAGCAGCTTAGACCGACTAGCGGGAGGGCCAGATACGCAGTATTTT. This codes for CASSLDRLAGGPDTQYF. Filled out from reference TRBV11-3 and TRBJ2-3, the complete variable domain reads EAGVVQSPRYKIIEKKQPVAFWCNPISGHNTLYWYLQNLGQGPELLIRYENEEAVDDSQLPKDRFSAERLKGVDSTLKIQPAELGDSAVYLCASSLDRLAGGPDTQYFGPGTRLTVL.

The chain carries TRBV28 and TRBJ1-1, with a possible D match to TRBD1 (5 bases). The V gene's germline CDR1 is MDHEN and CDR2 SYDVKM. V was trimmed by 5 bases and J by 10 bases, leaving 26 bases between them. The CDR3 totals 16 residues. CDR3 region: CASSMSGRAISTGAFF. Written as DNA, the CDR3 is TGTGCCAGCAGTATGTCGGGCAGGGCGATCTCTACGGGAGCTTTCTTT.

The chain is built from TRBV5-4 and TRBJ2-3, with no clear D. V lost 0 bases and J lost 4, with 6 bases in between. CDR1 and CDR2 from the germline V gene are SGHNT and YYREEE (reference sequence). This CDR3 spans 13 amino acids. The CDR3 is CASSLEIADTQYF. In nucleotides, the CDR3 is TGTGCCAGCAGCTTGGAAATAGCAGATACGCAGTATTTT.

This clone was counted only a few times. The V and J genes are TRBV7-8 and TRBJ2-4; tentative D call: TRBD1 (6 bases). The CDR3 totals 16 residues. Deletions cut 5 bases from V and 7 bases from J, with 21 bases between. Germline V lookup: CDR1 SGHVS, CDR2 FQNEAQ. CDR3: CASSVLRDTSSNIQYF. Written as DNA, the CDR3 is TGTGCCAGCAGCGTACTCCGGGACACCTCTTCGAACATTCAGTACTTC.

There are a few counts of this clone. The V call is TRBV4-1, the J call TRBJ2-7; 9 bases are shared with TRBD2. Germline V gives CDR1 MGHRA, CDR2 YSYEKL. Trimming took 0 bases from V and 3 from J; bases not matched to a gene: 6. This CDR3 is built from 16 residues. Here the CDR3 reads CASSQESGRLGYEQYF. The CDR3 coding sequence is TGCGCCAGCAGCCAAGAAAGCGGGAGGCTGGGCTACGAGCAGTACTTC.

The J gene is TRBJ2-1, the V gene TRBV7-3, with TRBD1 matching 9 bases. This CDR3 spans 15 amino acids. Looked up from germline, CDR1 is SGHTA and CDR2 is FQGTGA. The V segment lost 1 base and the J segment 8 bases; nucleotides outside the gene matches: 6. The CDR3 reads CASSLMGDRGDEQFF. Written as DNA, the CDR3 is TGTGCCAGCAGCTTAATGGGCGACAGGGGGGATGAGCAGTTCTTC.

The chain combines TRBV7-2 with TRBJ2-1, with a possible D match to TRBD1 (5 bases). The CDR3 loop spans 17 amino acids. The V and J ends lost 0 bases and 0 bases respectively, with 12 bases between them. CDR1 and CDR2 (germline): SGHTA, FQGNSA. The CDR3 protein is CASSLALGQSSYNEQFF. As DNA, the CDR3 is TGTGCCAGCAGCTTAGCGTTGGGGCAGAGCTCCTACAATGAGCAGTTCTTC.

This chain joins TRBV3-1 (or the pseudogene TRBV3-2) and TRBJ2-1, with unresolved D. Per the germline V gene, CDR1 is LGHDT and CDR2 is YNNKEL (reference sequence). Between the trimmed V and J ends, which lost 4 bases and 0 bases, there was a span of 4 bases. The CDR3 sequence is 13 residues long. CDR3 nucleotide sequence: TGTGCCAGCAGCCCCCTCTCCTACAATGAGCAGTTCTTC. Translated: CASSPLSYNEQFF.

This rearrangement joins TRBV10-1 to TRBJ2-3; tentatively, D is TRBD2 (5 bases). The CDR3 consists of 14 residues. Germline CDR1 WNHNN, CDR2 SYGVQD (reference sequence). Trimming cost V 3 bases and J 1 base, with 8 bases left between them. The chain's CDR3 is CASSDGVGTDTQYF. CDR3 nucleotide sequence: TGCGCCAGCAGTGACGGGGTGGGCACAGATACGCAGTATTTT.

The chain joins TRBV7-9 to TRBJ1-2, with D possibly matching TRBD1 (5 bases). V shed 5 bases and J shed 2 bases, with 18 bases lying between them. This CDR3 is built from 16 residues. Per germline, CDR1 SEHNR and CDR2 FQNEAQ (reference sequence). CDR3 protein: CASSPNYDRTNYGYTF. The CDR3 bases are TGTGCCAGCAGCCCTAATTATGACAGAACAAACTATGGCTACACCTTC.

This clone appeared a few times. The V gene is TRBV4-1, the J gene TRBJ2-2; D is undetermined. CDR3 length: 12 residues. Germline lookup yields CDR1 MGHRA and CDR2 YSYEKL. Trimming cost V 4 bases and J 6 bases, with 6 bases left between them. Here the CDR3 reads CASSPTAGELFF. CDR3 bases: TGCGCCAGCAGCCCTACGGCCGGGGAGCTGTTTTTT.

The chain joins TRBV24-1 to TRBJ2-1, with D maybe TRBD1 (5 bases). The CDR3 consists of 12 residues. Germline CDR1 is KGHDR and CDR2 is SFDVKD. V gave up 11 bases and J gave up 6 bases, with 13 bases separating them. The CDR3 DNA sequence: TGTGCCATCGCACAGGAAAGCAATGAGCAGTTCTTC. This sequence encodes CAIAQESNEQFF.